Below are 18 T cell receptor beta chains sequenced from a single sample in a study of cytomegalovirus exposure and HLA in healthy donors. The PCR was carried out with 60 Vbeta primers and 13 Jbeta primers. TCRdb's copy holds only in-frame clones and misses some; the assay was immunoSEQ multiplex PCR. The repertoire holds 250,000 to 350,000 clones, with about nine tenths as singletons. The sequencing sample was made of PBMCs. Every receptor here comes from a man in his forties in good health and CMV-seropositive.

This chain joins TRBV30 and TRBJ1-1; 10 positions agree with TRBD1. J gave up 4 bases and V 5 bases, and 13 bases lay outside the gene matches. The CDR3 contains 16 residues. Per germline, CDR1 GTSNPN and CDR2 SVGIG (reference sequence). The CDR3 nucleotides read TGTGCCTGGGAAAAAACCATGACAGGGGGCATCACTGAAGCTTTCTTT. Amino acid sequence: CAWEKTMTGGITEAFF.

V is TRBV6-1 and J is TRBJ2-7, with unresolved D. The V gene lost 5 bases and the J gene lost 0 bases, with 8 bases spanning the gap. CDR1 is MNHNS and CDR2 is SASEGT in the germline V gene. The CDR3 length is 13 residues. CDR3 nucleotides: TGTGCCAGCAGTCAGGTGATCTCCTACGAGCAGTACTTC. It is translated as CASSQVISYEQYF.

The CDR3 loop is CASSLGGLRNQPQHF. CDR3 sequence (DNA): TGTGCCAGCAGCTTGGGGGGCCTGCGCAATCAGCCCCAGCATTTT. The J gene is TRBJ1-5, the V gene TRBV5-6; D possibly corresponds to TRBD1 (5 bases). Germline CDR1 SGHDT, CDR2 YYEEEE. There are 15 residues in the CDR3. Trimming removed 0 bases from V and 2 bases from J, with 9 bases in between.

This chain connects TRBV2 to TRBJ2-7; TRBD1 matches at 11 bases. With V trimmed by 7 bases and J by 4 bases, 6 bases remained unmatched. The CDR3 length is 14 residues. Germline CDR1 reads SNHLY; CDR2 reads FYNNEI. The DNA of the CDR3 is TGTGCCAGCACCGGACAGGGGGCGCGATACGAGCAGTACTTC. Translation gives CASTGQGARYEQYF.

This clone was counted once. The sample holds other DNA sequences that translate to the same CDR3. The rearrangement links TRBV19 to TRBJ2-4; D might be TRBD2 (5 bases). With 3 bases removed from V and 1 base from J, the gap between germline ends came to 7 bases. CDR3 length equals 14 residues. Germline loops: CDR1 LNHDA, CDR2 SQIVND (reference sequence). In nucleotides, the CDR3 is TGTGCCAGTAGTATCCGAGGGGCCAAAAACATTCAGTACTTC. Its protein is CASSIRGAKNIQYF.

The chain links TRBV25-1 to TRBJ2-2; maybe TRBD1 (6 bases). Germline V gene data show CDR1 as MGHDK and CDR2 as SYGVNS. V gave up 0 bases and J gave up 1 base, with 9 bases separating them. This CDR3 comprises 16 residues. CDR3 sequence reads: CASSEYWTENTGELFF. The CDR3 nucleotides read TGTGCCAGCAGTGAATATTGGACAGAGAACACCGGGGAGCTGTTTTTT.

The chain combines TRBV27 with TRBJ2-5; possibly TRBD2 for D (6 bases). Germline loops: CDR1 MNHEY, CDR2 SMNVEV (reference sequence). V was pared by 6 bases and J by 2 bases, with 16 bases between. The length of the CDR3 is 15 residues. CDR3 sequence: CASSTRLGGQETQYF. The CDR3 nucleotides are TGTGCCAGCAGCACTAGGTTGGGGGGACAAGAGACCCAGTACTTC.

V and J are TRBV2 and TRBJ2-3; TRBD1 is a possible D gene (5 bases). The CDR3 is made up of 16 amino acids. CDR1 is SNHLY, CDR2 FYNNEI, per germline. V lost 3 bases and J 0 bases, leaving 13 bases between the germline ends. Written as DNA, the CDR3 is TGTGCCAGCAGTGAGCTGAGAGCAGGGAGCACAGATACGCAGTATTTT. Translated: CASSELRAGSTDTQYF.

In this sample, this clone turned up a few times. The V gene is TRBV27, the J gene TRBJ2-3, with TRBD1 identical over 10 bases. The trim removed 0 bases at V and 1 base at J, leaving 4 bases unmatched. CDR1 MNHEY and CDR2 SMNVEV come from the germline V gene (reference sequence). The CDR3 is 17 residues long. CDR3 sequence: CASSLSRGTGGTDTQYF. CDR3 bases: TGTGCCAGCAGTTTATCGCGGGGGACAGGGGGCACAGATACGCAGTATTTT.

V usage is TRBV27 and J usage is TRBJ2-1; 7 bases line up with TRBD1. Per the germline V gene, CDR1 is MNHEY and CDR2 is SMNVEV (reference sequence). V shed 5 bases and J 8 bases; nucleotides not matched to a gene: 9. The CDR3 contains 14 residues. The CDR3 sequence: CASSARQGRDEQFF. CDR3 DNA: TGTGCCAGCAGTGCTAGACAGGGCAGGGATGAGCAGTTCTTC.

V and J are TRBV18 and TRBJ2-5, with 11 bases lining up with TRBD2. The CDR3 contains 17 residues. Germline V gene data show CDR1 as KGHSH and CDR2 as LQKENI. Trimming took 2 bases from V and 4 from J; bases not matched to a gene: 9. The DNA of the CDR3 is TGTGCCAGCTCACCAGACTTTTTCGGGACTAGCGGAGAGACCCAGTACTTC. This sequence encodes CASSPDFFGTSGETQYF.

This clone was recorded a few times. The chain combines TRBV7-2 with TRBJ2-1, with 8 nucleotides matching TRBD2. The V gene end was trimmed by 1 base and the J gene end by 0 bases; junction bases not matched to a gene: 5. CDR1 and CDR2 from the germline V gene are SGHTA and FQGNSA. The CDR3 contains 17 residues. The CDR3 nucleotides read TGTGCCAGCAGCTTAGTGGGCGGGAGGAGCTCCTACAATGAGCAGTTCTTC. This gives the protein CASSLVGGRSSYNEQFF.

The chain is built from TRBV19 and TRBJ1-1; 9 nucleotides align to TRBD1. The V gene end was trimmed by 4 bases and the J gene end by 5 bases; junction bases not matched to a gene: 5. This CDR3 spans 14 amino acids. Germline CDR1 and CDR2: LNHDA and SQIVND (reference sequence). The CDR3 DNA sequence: TGTGCCAGTAGTACTGGGACAGGGAGAACTGAAGCTTTCTTT. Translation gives CASSTGTGRTEAFF.

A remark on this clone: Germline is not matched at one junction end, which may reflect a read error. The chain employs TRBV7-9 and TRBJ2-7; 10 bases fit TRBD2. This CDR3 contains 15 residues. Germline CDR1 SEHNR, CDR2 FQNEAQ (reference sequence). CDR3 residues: CSSSLVSGRGYEQYF. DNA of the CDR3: TGTTCCAGCAGCTTAGTAAGCGGGAGGGGATACGAGCAGTACTTC. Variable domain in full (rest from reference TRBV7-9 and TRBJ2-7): DTGVSQNPRHKITKRGQNVTFRCDPISEHNRLYWYRQTLGQGPEFLTYFQNEAQLEKSRLLSDRFSAERPKGSFSTLEIQRTEQGDSAMYLCSSSLVSGRGYEQYFGPGTRLTVT.

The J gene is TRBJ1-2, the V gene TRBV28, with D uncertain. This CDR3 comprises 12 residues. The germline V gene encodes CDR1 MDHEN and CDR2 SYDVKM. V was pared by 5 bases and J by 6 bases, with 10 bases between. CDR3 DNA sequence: TGTGCCAGCAGTCTAGGATTGGATGGCTACACCTTC. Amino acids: CASSLGLDGYTF.

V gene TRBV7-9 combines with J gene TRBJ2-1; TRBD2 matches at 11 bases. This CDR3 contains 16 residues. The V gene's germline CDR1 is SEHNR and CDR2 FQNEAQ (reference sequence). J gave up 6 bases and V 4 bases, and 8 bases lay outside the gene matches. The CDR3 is CASSSIAGGPLNEQFF. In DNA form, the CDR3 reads TGTGCCAGCAGCTCTATAGCGGGAGGGCCCCTCAATGAGCAGTTCTTC.

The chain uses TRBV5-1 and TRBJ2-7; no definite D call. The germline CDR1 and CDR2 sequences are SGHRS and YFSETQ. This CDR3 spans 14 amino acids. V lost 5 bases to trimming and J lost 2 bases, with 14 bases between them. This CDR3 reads CASRHDISTYEQYF. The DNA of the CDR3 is TGCGCCAGCAGACATGACATAAGTACCTACGAGCAGTACTTC.

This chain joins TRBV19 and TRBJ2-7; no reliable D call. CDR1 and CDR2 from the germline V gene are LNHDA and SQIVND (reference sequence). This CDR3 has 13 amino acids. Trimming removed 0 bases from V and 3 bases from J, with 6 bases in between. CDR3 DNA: TGTGCCAGTAGTATAGACGTGAGCTACGAGCAGTACTTC. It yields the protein CASSIDVSYEQYF.